Listed below are T cell receptor beta chains from one sample, sequenced in a study of CD8 T cells in ankylosing spondylitis. Each CDR3 protein is one row after TCRdb ran MiXCR on the 5' RACE reads. The table has 390,000 or so distinct CDR3 sequences, 20% to 25% seen once; the top ten hold about 16%. The sequenced sample consisted of blood, either unsorted or a sorted T cell fraction (not recorded which). These receptor sequences come from a male donor with ankylosing spondylitis. Both conserved end residues are part of each CDR3. D genes are given only for firm matches. Part of the rows lack a size; the others show once, few, many or a class for expanded clones.

V	size	D	J	CDR3	DNA
TRBV5-1	.	TRBD1	TRBJ2-5	CASKTDRVPQETQYF	TGCGCCAGCAAAACAGACAGGGTTCCCCAAGAGACCCAGTACTTC
TRBV2	.	.	TRBJ2-2	CASTPPLLPEIDPLAGELFF	TGTGCCAGCACTCCCCCATTACTCCCCGAAATCGACCCTTTGGCTGGGGAGCTGTTTTTT
TRBV5-1	.	.	TRBJ2-7	CASRGSYEQYF	TGCGCCAGCAGGGGCTCCTACGAGCAGTACTTC
TRBV6-1	.	.	TRBJ2-1	CASRGAGDNEQFF	TGTGCCAGCAGAGGAGCGGGCGACAATGAGCAGTTCTTC
TRBV9	.	.	TRBJ1-1	CASSVEPDTEAFF	TGTGCCAGCAGCGTAGAGCCAGACACTGAAGCTTTCTTT
TRBV14	.	TRBD2	TRBJ2-7	CASSQGLAGDGEQYF	TGTGCCAGCAGCCAAGGATTAGCGGGAGATGGAGAGCAGTACTTC
TRBV28	few	.	TRBJ2-3	CASSWQAGTDTQYF	TGTGCCAGCAGTTGGCAGGCGGGAACAGATACGCAGTATTTT
TRBV7-2	few	.	TRBJ2-3	CASSYELAPPTNTQYF	TGTGCCAGCAGCTACGAACTAGCTCCTCCCACGAATACGCAGTATTTT
TRBV29-1	many	.	TRBJ2-2	CSVDTQPDTGELFF	TGCAGCGTTGACACCCAGCCGGACACCGGGGAGCTGTTTTTT
TRBV24-1	.	TRBD2	TRBJ2-2	CATSVRTSAPSNTGELFF	TGTGCCACCAGTGTGCGGACTAGCGCCCCGTCGAACACCGGGGAGCTGTTTTTT
TRBV3-1	.	.	TRBJ1-4	CASSSGGGEEKLFF	TGTGCCAGCAGCAGTGGAGGTGGGGAGGAAAAACTGTTTTTT
TRBV15	.	TRBD2	TRBJ2-3	CATSRGTSGRHPTQYF	TGTGCCACCAGCAGAGGGACTAGCGGGCGTCATCCTACGCAGTATTTT
TRBV7-2	.	TRBD1	TRBJ2-7	CASKPGTGTGWQYF	TGTGCCAGCAAGCCCGGGACAGGGACTGGATGGCAGTACTTC
TRBV3-1	.	.	TRBJ2-7	CASSQDVGSYEQYF	TGTGCCAGCAGCCAAGATGTGGGCTCCTACGAGCAGTACTTC
TRBV9	.	.	TRBJ2-1	CASSGLLSSYNEQFF	TGTGCCAGCAGCGGACTGCTGAGCTCCTACAATGAGCAGTTCTTC
TRBV25-1	.	TRBD2	TRBJ2-1	CASSANLGSGSSYNEQFF	TGTGCCAGCAGTGCAAATTTGGGTAGCGGGAGCTCCTACAATGAGCAGTTCTTC
TRBV7-8	.	.	TRBJ2-7	CASSLARIPRSYEQYF	TGTGCCAGCAGCTTAGCGCGAATCCCCAGGTCCTACGAGCAGTACTTC
TRBV7-3	.	.	TRBJ2-7	CASSLNGGPTYEQYF	TGTGCCAGCAGCTTAAACGGGGGGCCAACCTACGAGCAGTACTTC
TRBV6-1	many	TRBD2	TRBJ2-7	CASSRDYSYEQYF	TGTGCCAGCAGTCGGGACTACTCCTACGAGCAGTACTTC
TRBV11-2	few	TRBD1	TRBJ2-3	CASSRDRGPTDTQYF	TGTGCCAGCAGCCGGGACAGGGGGCCCACAGATACGCAGTATTTT
TRBV29-1	.	.	TRBJ1-2	CSATPGAYGYTF	TGCAGCGCCACTCCGGGGGCCTATGGCTACACCTTC
TRBV5-1	.	TRBD1	TRBJ2-2	CASSLRTGEGTGELFF	TGCGCCAGCAGCCTCCGGACAGGGGAGGGCACCGGGGAGCTGTTTTTT
TRBV28	many	TRBD2	TRBJ2-3	CASSPGRFLWGLLGADTQYF	TGTGCCAGCAGTCCTGGACGATTCTTGTGGGGACTATTAGGCGCAGATACGCAGTATTTT
TRBV18	few	TRBD1	TRBJ1-1	CASSPGQGIEAFF	TGTGCCAGCTCACCGGGACAGGGGATTGAAGCTTTCTTT
TRBV29-1	few	.	TRBJ1-2	CSVNQRGANYGYTF	TGCAGCGTAAACCAGAGGGGCGCTAACTATGGCTACACCTTC
TRBV5-6	once	TRBD2	TRBJ2-5	CAQGREGQETQYF	TGTGCCCAAGGGCGGGAGGGACAAGAGACCCAGTACTTC
TRBV9	.	.	TRBJ2-1	CASSLGLAQSNEQFF	TGTGCCAGCAGCCTCGGGCTAGCGCAATCCAATGAGCAGTTCTTC
TRBV20-1	few	.	TRBJ2-2	CSATPGSGELFF	TGCAGTGCTACCCCGGGGTCCGGGGAGCTGTTTTTT
TRBV7-9	few	.	TRBJ2-7	CASSLVASGREEQYF	TGTGCCAGCAGCTTAGTAGCGTCGGGCCGTGAAGAGCAGTACTTC
TRBV7-8	few	TRBD1	TRBJ1-5	CASSLGQGSWPQHF	TGTGCCAGCAGCTTAGGACAGGGGTCATGGCCCCAGCATTTT
TRBV5-1	many	TRBD1	TRBJ1-1	CASRRTGDMNTEAFF	TGCGCCAGCAGGAGGACAGGGGACATGAACACTGAAGCTTTCTTT
TRBV7-9	few	.	TRBJ2-7	CASSSRRAYEQYF	TGTGCCAGCAGCTCTAGACGGGCCTACGAGCAGTACTTC
TRBV6-2/TRBV6-3	.	.	TRBJ2-5	CASRPMGAETQYF	TGTGCCAGCAGGCCGATGGGGGCAGAGACCCAGTACTTC
TRBV6-5	.	.	TRBJ1-2	CASGRGGYGYTF	TGTGCCAGCGGCAGGGGCGGCTATGGCTACACCTTC
TRBV5-1	.	TRBD1	TRBJ1-1	CASSLDRGWNTEAFF	TGCGCCAGCAGCCTAGACAGGGGCTGGAACACTGAAGCTTTCTTT
TRBV6-1	.	.	TRBJ2-3	CASSEGTATDTQYF	TGTGCCAGCAGTGAAGGGACAGCGACAGATACGCAGTATTTT
TRBV5-1	.	.	TRBJ2-3	CASSLAEDTDTQYF	TGCGCCAGCAGCTTGGCGGAGGACACAGATACGCAGTATTTT
TRBV12-3/TRBV12-4	few	.	TRBJ2-3	CASSFFGDTQYF	TGTGCCAGCAGTTTCTTCGGAGATACGCAGTATTTT
TRBV4-1	.	.	TRBJ1-2	CASSQEYRVHYGYTF	TGCGCCAGCAGCCAAGAATACCGGGTTCACTATGGCTACACCTTC
TRBV5-1	few	TRBD1	TRBJ1-1	CASSQGVTSTEAFF	TGCGCCAGCAGCCAGGGGGTGACATCCACTGAAGCTTTCTTT
TRBV7-7	few	.	TRBJ2-5	CASSLNTRKETQYF	TGTGCTAGCAGCTTAAATACAAGAAAAGAGACCCAGTACTTC
TRBV29-1	few	.	TRBJ1-2	CSVAAGPYGYTF	TGCAGCGTTGCCGCAGGACCCTATGGCTACACCTTC
TRBV20-1	.	TRBD1	TRBJ2-1	CSAWDRGSYNEQFF	TGCAGTGCCTGGGACAGGGGCTCCTACAATGAGCAGTTCTTC
TRBV4-3	once	.	TRBJ2-3	CASRAPITSTDTQYF	TGCGCCAGCAGGGCACCAATAACTAGCACAGATACGCAGTATTTT
TRBV20-1	.	.	TRBJ2-5	CSARRGGPEAYF	TGCAGTGCTAGAAGGGGTGGGCCCGAGGCGTACTTC
TRBV20-1	.	.	TRBJ1-5	CSARDRGGAGQPQHF	TGCAGTGCTAGAGATCGGGGGGGGGCGGGACAGCCCCAGCATTTT
TRBV11-1	.	TRBD1	TRBJ1-4	CASSSIGRQGGPSTNEKLFF	TGTGCCAGCAGCTCCATCGGCCGTCAGGGGGGGCCATCAACTAATGAAAAACTGTTTTTT